A single sample gave rise to the 7 T cell receptor beta chains below, sequenced in a study of blood T cell repertoires in COVID-19. Some clones are missing from TCRdb's copy, which holds only in-frame ones; the method was immunoSEQ multiplex PCR. The data hold roughly 100,000 clones, with approximately 90% observed a single time. Source material: peripheral blood. Receptors were obtained from a woman at least 80 years old in a cohort sampled during active COVID-19.

The chain recombines TRBV3-1 (or the pseudogene TRBV3-2) with TRBJ1-2, with D maybe TRBD1 (5 bases). V was trimmed by 6 bases and J by 7 bases, leaving 15 bases between them. There are 13 residues in the CDR3. The germline V gene has CDR1 LGHDT and CDR2 YNNKEL (reference sequence). CDR3 coding DNA: TGTGCCAGCAGTAAGGGACCGGGGGGTGGCTACACCTTC. Translation gives CASSKGPGGGYTF.

The chain couples TRBV18 to TRBJ1-5; tentative D call: TRBD1 (5 bases). Germline V gives CDR1 KGHSH, CDR2 LQKENI. This CDR3 region has 14 residues. V was trimmed by 3 bases and J by 2 bases, leaving 8 bases between them. CDR3 protein: CASSPGRGNQPQHF. The CDR3 DNA reads TGTGCCAGCTCACCGGGCAGGGGCAATCAGCCCCAGCATTTT.

The rearrangement uses TRBV12-3 or TRBV12-4 and TRBJ2-2; 7 bases match TRBD1. The CDR3 extends over 13 amino acids. J lost 6 bases, V lost 6 bases, and 4 bases had no gene match. CDR3 in DNA: TGTGCCAGCAGCATGACAGGGTCCGGGGAGCTGTTTTTT. Its protein is CASSMTGSGELFF.

The chain joins TRBV28 to TRBJ1-5; tentatively, D is TRBD1 (6 bases). From germline, CDR1 is MDHEN and CDR2 SYDVKM. The CDR3 has 16 amino acids. Between the trimmed V and J ends, which lost 8 bases and 0 bases, there was a span of 17 bases. The CDR3 DNA follows: TGTGCCAGCTGGGACCCATACAGGGTTAGCAATCAGCCCCAGCATTTT. Translated, it gives CASWDPYRVSNQPQHF.

This CDR3 is CASSVSGTSDLTLYNEQFF. The CDR3 DNA sequence: TGTGCCAGCAGCGTGTCCGGGACTAGCGACCTGACTTTGTACAATGAGCAGTTCTTC. V is TRBV9 and J is TRBJ2-1, with 10 bases aligning to TRBD2. CDR3 length: 19 residues. CDR1 and CDR2 from the germline V gene are SGDLS and YYNGEE. Trimming at V came to 2 bases and at J to 4 bases, leaving 15 bases not matched to a gene.

This sequence joins TRBV2 and TRBJ2-7, with 10 nucleotides matching TRBD1. CDR1 is SNHLY, CDR2 FYNNEI, per germline. The CDR3 totals 13 residues. V shed 6 bases and J 6 bases; nucleotides not matched to a gene: 5. DNA of the CDR3: TGTGCCAGCAGGCGGGACAGGGGTTTCGAGCAGTACTTC. Amino acid sequence: CASRRDRGFEQYF.

The CDR3 nucleotides read TGTGCCATCAAGAAAACAGGGGCCCAAGAGACCCAGTACTTC. It yields the protein CAIKKTGAQETQYF. The J gene is TRBJ2-5, the V gene TRBV10-3; 7 bases align to TRBD1. The CDR3 is made up of 14 amino acids. Germline CDR1 ENHRY, CDR2 SYGVKD. V shed 7 bases and J 1 base; nucleotides not matched to a gene: 6.